The source of this T cell receptor (beta chain) is a study of blood T cell repertoires in COVID-19. Study-wide background: Collection of acute and convalescent COVID-19 samples took place in the United States, Italy and Spain. Sample material is recorded as cDNA or gDNA derived from T cells, B-cell-depleted T cells, or PBMCs.

Original methodology: Estimation of nucleated cell counts was performed using reference gene primer amplification. Assay used: immunoSEQ multiplex PCR; TCRdb lists only in-frame clones, some missing. The V and J calls and clone size come from that table; D and trimming were worked out from the DNA. The table shows about 95,000 clones, with around 80% occurring only once. The V and J ends lost 3 bases and 5 bases respectively, with 8 bases between them. Germline CDR1 is LGHDT and CDR2 is YNNKEL (reference sequence). CDR3 length equals 13 residues. The J gene is TRBJ1-5, the V gene TRBV3-1 (or the pseudogene TRBV3-2); maybe TRBD1 (5 bases). The sample taken for sequencing was peripheral blood. This clonotype was sampled from a human donor in a cohort sampled during active COVID-19. For the CDR3, the DNA is TGTGCCAGCAGCCAGAGGGACTATCAGCCCCAGCATTTT. As protein: CASSQRDYQPQHF.